Included here is one T cell receptor (beta chain) sequence, with context. Which antigen it targets is not known. Within one base of it there is no much larger clone, and no base qualities were kept. CDR1 and CDR2, looked up from the germline V gene (reference sequence), are SEHNR and FQNEAQ. V lost 3 bases and J lost 1 base, and the count of bases not matched to a germline gene is 9. The CDR3 sequence holds 17 residues, the cysteine and phenylalanine included. The sequence is cut down to CDR3 DNA, 51 bases in frame from base 1. The data were taken from a study of T cell repertoires in cytomegalovirus infection (dated 2019 in TCRdb). For the study in its entirety: The HLA type of each donor mattered for the analysis, because public TCR beta signatures pointed to carriage of CMV infection along with the matching HLA type. Study-wide findings and limitations: The ex vivo response was dominated by HLA-C-restricted CMV-specific TCR beta clonotypes, which also provided the single most frequent clonotype in two of eight donors. In both this cohort and an independent cohort of a few hundred donors, the cumulative frequency of public TCR beta family members distinguished carriers of CMV infection plus the relevant HLA type.

The listed sequencing device is Illumina HiSeq 1500. TCRdb handled the public reads itself, with Q25 trimming in fastp and clone calling in MiXCR, and kept productive beta chains. For every CDR3 protein sequence, its rows merge into one entry that carries the most common genes and DNA. The sample contains about 100,000 distinct CDR3 sequences, more than 20% of them found a single time. The ten largest clones take up roughly 43% of the sample. The sequence derives from a human donor in good health (CMV status not recorded). Some clones in this sample may be carry-over from other donors' samples. Here the chain combines TRBV7-9 and TRBJ2-7, and TRBD2 aligns with 10 junction nucleotides. The sample was CD8+ T cells from PBMCs. The CDR3 reads CASSFRAGGPSSYEQYF. The nucleotide sequence is TGTGCCAGCAGCTTTCGAGCGGGAGGGCCCTCGTCCTACGAGCAGTACTTC.